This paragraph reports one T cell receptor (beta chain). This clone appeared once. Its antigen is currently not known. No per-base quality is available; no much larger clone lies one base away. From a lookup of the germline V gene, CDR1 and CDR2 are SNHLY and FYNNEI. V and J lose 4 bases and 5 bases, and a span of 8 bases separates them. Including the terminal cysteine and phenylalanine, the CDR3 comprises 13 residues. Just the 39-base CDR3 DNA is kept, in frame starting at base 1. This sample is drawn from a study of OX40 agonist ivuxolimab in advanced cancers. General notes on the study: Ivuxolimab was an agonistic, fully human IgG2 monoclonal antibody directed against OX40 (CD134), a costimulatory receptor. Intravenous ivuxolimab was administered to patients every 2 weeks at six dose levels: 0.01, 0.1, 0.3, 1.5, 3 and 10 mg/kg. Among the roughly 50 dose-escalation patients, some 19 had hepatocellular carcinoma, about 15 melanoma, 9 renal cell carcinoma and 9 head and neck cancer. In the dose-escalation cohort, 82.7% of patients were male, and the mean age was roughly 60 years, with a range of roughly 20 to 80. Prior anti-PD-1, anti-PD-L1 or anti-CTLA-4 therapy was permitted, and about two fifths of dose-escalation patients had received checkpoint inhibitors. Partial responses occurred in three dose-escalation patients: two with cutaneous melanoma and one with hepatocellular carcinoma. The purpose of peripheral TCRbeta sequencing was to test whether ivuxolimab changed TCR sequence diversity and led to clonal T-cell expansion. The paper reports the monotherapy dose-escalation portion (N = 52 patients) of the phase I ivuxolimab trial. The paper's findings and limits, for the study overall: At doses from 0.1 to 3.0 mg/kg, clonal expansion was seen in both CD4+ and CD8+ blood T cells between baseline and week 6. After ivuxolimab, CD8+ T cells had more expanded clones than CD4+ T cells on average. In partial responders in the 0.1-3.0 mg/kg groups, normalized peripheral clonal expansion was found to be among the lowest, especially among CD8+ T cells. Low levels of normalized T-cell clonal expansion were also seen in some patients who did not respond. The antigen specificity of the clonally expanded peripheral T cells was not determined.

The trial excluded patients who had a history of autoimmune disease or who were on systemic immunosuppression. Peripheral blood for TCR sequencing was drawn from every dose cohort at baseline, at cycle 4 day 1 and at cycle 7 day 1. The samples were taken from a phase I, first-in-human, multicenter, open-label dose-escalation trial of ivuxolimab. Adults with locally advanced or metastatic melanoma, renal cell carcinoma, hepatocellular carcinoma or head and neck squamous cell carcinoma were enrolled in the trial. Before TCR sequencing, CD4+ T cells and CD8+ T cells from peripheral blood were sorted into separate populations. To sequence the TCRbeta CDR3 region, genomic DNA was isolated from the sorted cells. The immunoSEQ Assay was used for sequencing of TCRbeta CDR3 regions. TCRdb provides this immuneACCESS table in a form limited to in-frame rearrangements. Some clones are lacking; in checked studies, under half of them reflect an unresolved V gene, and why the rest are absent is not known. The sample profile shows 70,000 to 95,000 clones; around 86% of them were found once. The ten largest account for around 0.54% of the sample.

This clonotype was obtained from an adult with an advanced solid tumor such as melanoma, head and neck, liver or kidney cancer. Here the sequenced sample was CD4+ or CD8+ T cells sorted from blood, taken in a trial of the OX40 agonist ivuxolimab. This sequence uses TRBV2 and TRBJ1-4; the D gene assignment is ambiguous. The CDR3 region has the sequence CASSGGQNEKLFF. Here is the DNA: TGTGCCAGCAGTGGAGGGCAGAATGAAAAACTGTTTTTT.